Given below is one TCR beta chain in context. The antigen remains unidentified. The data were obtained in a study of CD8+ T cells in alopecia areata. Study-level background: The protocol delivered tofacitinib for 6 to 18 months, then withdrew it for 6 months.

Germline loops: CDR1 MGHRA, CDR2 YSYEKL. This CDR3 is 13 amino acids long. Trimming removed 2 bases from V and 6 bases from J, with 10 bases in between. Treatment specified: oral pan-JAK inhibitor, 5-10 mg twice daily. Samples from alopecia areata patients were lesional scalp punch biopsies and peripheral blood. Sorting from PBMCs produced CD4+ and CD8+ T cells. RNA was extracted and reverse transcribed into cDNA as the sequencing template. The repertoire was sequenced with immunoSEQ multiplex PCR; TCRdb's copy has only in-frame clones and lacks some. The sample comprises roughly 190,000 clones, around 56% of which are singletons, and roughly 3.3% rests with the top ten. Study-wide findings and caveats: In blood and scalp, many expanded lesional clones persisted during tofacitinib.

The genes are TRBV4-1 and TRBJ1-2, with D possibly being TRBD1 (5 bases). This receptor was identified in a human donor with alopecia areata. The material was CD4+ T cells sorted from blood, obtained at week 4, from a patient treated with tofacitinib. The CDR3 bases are TGCGCCAGCAGCCAACACAGGAATGATGGCTACACCTTC. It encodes CASSQHRNDGYTF.